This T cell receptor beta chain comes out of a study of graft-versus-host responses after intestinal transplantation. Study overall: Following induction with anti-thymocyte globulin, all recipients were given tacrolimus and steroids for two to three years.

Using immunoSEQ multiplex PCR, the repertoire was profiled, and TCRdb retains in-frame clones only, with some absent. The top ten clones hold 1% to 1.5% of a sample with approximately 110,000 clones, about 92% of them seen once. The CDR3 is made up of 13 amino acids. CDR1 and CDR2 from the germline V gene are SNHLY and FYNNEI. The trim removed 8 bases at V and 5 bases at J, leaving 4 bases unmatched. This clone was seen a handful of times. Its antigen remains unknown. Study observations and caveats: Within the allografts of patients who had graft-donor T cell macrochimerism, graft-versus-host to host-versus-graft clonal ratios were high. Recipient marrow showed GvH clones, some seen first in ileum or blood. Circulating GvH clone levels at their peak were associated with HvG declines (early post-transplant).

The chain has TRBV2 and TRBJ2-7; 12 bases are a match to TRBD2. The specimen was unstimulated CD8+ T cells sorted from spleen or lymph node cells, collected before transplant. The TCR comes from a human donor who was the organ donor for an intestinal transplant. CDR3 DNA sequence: TGTGCCAGCCCAGGACTAGCGGGAAACGAGCAGTACTTC. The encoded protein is CASPGLAGNEQYF. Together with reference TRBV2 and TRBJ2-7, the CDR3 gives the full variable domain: EPEVTQTPSHQVTQMGQEVILRCVPISNHLYFYWYRQILGQKVEFLVSFYNNEISEKSEIFDDQFSVERPDGSNFTLKIRSTKLEDSAMYFCASPGLAGNEQYFGPGTRLTVT.